This T cell receptor beta chain was documented in a study of shared clonotypes between healthy human individuals. Naive CD8 cells lacked CD45RO, underwent positive selection for CCR7 and left out terminally differentiated effector memory CD45RA+ cells. The study drew all its donors from Caucasian adults living in Nashville, Tennessee. TCRdb's table, derived via immunoSEQ multiplex PCR, lists solely in-frame clones and lacks some. Among roughly 2.1 million clones listed, approximately 94% were seen once. In regard to this clone: Its antigen is not known.

Study-wide results and caveats: Despite large depth, rarefaction showed incomplete sorted-subset sequencing. The diversity represented, both genetic and in exposure history, was limited by few donors. It was the non-shared clonotypes that had lower generation probabilities than clonotypes shared by all four donors.

The source material was naive CD8+ T cells from PBMCs. The sequence was collected from a man aged 18 to 30 in good health. Some clones in this sample may be carry-over from other donors' samples.

CDR3 DNA sequence: TGTGCCAGCACCAACAGGGTGTCGGATGGCTACACCTTC. It is translated as CASTNRVSDGYTF. The chain recombines TRBV25-1 with TRBJ1-2; the D gene is possibly TRBD1 (6 bases). Looked up from germline, CDR1 is MGHDK and CDR2 is SYGVNS. The CDR3 totals 13 residues. V dropped 7 bases and J dropped 6 bases, with 15 bases sitting between them.